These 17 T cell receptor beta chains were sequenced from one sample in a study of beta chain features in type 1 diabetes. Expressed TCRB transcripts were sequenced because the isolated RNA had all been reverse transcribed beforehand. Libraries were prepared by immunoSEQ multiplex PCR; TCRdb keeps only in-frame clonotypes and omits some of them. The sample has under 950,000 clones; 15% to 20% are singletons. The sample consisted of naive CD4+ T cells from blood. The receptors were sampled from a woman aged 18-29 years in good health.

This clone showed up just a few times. The CDR3: CASSQAGGRHEKLFF. For the CDR3, the DNA is TGCGCCAGCAGCCAAGCCGGGGGGAGACACGAAAAACTGTTTTTT. V gene TRBV4-3 combines with J gene TRBJ1-4, with a tentative D call TRBD1 (5 bases). Trimming pared 1 base from V and 8 bases from J, leaving 14 bases between. Germline V gives CDR1 LGHNA, CDR2 YSLEER. The CDR3 is made up of 15 amino acids.

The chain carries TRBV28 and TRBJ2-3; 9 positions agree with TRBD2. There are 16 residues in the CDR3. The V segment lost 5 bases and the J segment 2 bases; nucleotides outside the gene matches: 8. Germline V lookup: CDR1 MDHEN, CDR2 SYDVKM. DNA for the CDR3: TGTGCCAGCAGTGCATGGTCTAGCGGGAACACAGATACGCAGTATTTT. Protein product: CASSAWSSGNTDTQYF.

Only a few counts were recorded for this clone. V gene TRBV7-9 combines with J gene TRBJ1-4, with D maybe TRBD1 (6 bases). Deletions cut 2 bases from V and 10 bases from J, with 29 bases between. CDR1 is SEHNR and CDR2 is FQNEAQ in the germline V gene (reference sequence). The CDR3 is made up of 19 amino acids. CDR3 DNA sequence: TGTGCCAGCAGCTTATCTCGTCCTGGTTGGGCCAGGGGAGGCGGAAAACTGTTTTTT. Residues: CASSLSRPGWARGGGKLFF.

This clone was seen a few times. This CDR3 reads CASSRSGSVNTGELFF. The CDR3, as DNA: TGTGCCAGCAGCCGCAGCGGGAGTGTGAACACCGGGGAGCTGTTTTTT. The rearrangement uses TRBV7-2 and TRBJ2-2, with 8 nucleotides matching TRBD2. CDR3 length equals 16 residues. Trimming removed 5 bases from V and 1 base from J; junction bases left unmatched: 6. The germline gives CDR1 SGHTA, CDR2 FQGNSA.

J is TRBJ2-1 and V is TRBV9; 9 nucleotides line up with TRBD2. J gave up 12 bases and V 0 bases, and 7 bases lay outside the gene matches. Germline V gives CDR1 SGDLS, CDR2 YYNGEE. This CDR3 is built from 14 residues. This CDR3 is CASSVDPSGRPQFF. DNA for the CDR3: TGTGCCAGCAGCGTAGATCCCAGCGGGAGGCCGCAGTTCTTC.

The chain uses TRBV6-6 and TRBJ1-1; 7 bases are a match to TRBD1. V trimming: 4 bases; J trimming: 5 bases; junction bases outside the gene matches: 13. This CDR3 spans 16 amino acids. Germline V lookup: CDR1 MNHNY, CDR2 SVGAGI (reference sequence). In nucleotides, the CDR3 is TGTGCCAGCAGTTTAGCGTCCGGACAGGCCCCTACTGAAGCTTTCTTT. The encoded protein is CASSLASGQAPTEAFF.

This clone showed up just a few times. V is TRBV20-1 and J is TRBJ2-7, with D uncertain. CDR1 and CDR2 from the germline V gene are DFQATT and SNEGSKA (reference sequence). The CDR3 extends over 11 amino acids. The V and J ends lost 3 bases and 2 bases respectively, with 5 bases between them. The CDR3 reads CSASGPYEQYF. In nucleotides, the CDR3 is TGCAGTGCTAGCGGACCCTACGAGCAGTACTTC.

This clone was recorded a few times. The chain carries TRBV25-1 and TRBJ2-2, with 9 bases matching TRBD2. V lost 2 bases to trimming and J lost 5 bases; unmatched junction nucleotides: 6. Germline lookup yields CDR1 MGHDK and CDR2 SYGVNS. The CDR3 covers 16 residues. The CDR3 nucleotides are TGTGCCAGCAGTGAACCAGGCCTAGCGGGAACCGGGGAGCTGTTTTTT. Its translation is CASSEPGLAGTGELFF. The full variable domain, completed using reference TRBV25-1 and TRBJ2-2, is EADIYQTPRYLVIGTGKKITLECSQTMGHDKMYWYQQDPGMELHLIHYSYGVNSTEKGDLSSESTVSRIRTEHFPLTLESARPSHTSQYLCASSEPGLAGTGELFFGEGSRLTVL.

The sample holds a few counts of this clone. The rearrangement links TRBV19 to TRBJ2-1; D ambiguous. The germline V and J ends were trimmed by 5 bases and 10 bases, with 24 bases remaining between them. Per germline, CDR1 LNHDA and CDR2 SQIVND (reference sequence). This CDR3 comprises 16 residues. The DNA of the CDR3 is TGTGCCAGTAGTTCACTATTTAGGGTTGCGGCGAGGGAGCAGTTCTTC. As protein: CASSSLFRVAAREQFF.

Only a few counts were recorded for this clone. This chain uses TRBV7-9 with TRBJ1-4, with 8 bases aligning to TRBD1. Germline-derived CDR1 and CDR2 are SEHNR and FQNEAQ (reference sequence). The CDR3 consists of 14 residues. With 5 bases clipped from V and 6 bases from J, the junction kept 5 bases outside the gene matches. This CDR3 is CASSAGQGDEKLFF. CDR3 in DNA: TGTGCCAGCAGCGCAGGACAGGGAGATGAAAAACTGTTTTTT.

CDR3 region: CASSWGQGAEQYF. The CDR3 coding sequence is TGCGCCAGCAGCTGGGGACAGGGAGCCGAGCAGTACTTC. The chain is built from TRBV5-1 and TRBJ2-7, with 9 nucleotides matching TRBD1. The germline CDR1 and CDR2 sequences are SGHRS and YFSETQ. Unmatched junction bases numbered 4, after V lost 3 bases and J lost 6 bases. The CDR3 is made up of 13 amino acids.

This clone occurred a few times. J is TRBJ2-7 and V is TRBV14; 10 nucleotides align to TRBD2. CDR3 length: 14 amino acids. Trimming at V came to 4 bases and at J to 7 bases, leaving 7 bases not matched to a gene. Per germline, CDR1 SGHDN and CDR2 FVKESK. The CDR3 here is CASSLAGGNGEQYF. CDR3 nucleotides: TGTGCCAGCAGCCTAGCGGGAGGTAATGGGGAGCAGTACTTC.

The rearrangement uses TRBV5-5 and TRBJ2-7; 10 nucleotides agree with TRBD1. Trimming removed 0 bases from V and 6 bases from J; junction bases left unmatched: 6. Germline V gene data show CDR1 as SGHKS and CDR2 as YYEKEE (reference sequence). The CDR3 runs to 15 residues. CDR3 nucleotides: TGTGCCAGCAGCTTGGTGGCTGGGACAGGGGTCGAGCAGTACTTC. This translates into CASSLVAGTGVEQYF.

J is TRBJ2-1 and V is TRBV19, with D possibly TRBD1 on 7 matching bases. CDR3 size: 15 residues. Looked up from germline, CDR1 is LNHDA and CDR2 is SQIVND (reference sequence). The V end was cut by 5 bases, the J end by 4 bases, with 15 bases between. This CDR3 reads CASSGGGTVYNEQFF. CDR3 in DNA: TGTGCCAGTAGTGGAGGCGGGACAGTTTACAATGAGCAGTTCTTC.

CDR3 loop: CASSQFHGGVHSYNEQFF. The CDR3 DNA sequence: TGTGCCAGCAGCCAATTTCACGGGGGCGTACATTCCTACAATGAGCAGTTCTTC. The chain is built from TRBV4-2 and TRBJ2-1, with D possibly called TRBD1 or TRBD2 (6 bases each). The CDR3 spans 18 residues. Trimming removed 2 bases from V and 1 base from J, with 18 bases in between. Germline lookup yields CDR1 LGHNA and CDR2 YNFKEQ.

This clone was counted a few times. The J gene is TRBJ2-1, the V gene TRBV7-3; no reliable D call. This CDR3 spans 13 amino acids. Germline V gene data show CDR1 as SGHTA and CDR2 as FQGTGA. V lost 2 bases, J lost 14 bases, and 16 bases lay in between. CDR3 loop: CASSLDGPAVKFF. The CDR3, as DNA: TGTGCCAGCAGCTTAGATGGCCCAGCAGTGAAGTTCTTC. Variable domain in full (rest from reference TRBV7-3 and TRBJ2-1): GAGVSQTPSNKVTEKGKYVELRCDPISGHTALYWYRQSLGQGPEFLIYFQGTGAADDSGLPNDRFFAVRPEGSVSTLKIQRTERGDSAVYLCASSLDGPAVKFFGPGTRLTVL.

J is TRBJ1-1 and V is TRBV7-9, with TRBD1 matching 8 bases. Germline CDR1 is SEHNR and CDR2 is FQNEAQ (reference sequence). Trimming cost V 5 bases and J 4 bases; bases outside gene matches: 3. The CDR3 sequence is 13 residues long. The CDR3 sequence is CASSQGTGTEAFF. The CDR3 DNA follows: TGTGCCAGCAGCCAAGGGACAGGCACTGAAGCTTTCTTT.